This TCR beta chain derives from a study of T cells after posttransplantation cyclophosphamide. Regarding this clone: Its antigen is not known.

Study findings and constraints: TRB clonality was highly associated with recipient CMV seropositivity and reactivation. Later blood repertoires were often dominated by clones from the donor CD8+ memory compartment. Blood and skin or GI T cell repertoires showed limited TRB overlap.

Busulfan-fludarabine conditioning, marrow transplant, and cyclophosphamide on days +3 and +4 were administered. V was cut by 3 bases and J by 4 bases, with 9 bases left in between. This CDR3 region has 13 residues. In germline, CDR1 is MDHEN, CDR2 SYDVKM. Profiled with immunoSEQ multiplex PCR; TCRdb holds only in-frame clones, not every one. The sample shows tens of thousands of clones, about 90% of them seen only once. This chain links TRBV28 with TRBJ2-5; perhaps TRBD1 as D (5 bases). This TCR derives from a male patient aged 55 to 69 who received an allogeneic stem cell transplant from a related donor and was CMV-positive. Some T cells may arise from the graft donor. Sequenced material: PBMCs, taken about 64 days after allogeneic stem cell transplant with posttransplant cyclophosphamide. The CDR3 spells CASSLNTGETQYF. The DNA of the CDR3 is TGTGCCAGCAGTTTGAACACAGGAGAGACCCAGTACTTC. The complete variable domain, with remaining parts taken from reference TRBV28 and TRBJ2-5, reads DVKVTQSSRYLVKRTGEKVFLECVQDMDHENMFWYRQDPGLGLRLIYFSYDVKMKEKGDIPEGYSVSREKKERFSLILESASTNQTSMYLCASSLNTGETQYFGPGTRLLVL.